The 30 T cell receptor beta chains reported below all come from one sample, sequenced in a study of blood T cell repertoires in COVID-19 (TCRdb year 2020). The library was prepared using the immunoSEQ multiplex PCR assay. Not all clones reach the TCRdb copy of this immuneACCESS table, which keeps in-frame sequences only. Checked studies attribute under half of the gap to unresolved V genes and leave the rest unexplained. The sample includes 170,000 or so clones, with around 87% observed a single time. Together, the top ten hold around 0.6% of the sample. Material: peripheral blood. These TCRs come from a man in his fifties or sixties with COVID-19, enrolled during active disease.

Worth noting for this clone: This CDR3 is also generated by other DNA sequences in the sample. The chain joins TRBV18 to TRBJ1-2; 11 nucleotides align to TRBD1. The germline V gene has CDR1 KGHSH and CDR2 LQKENI. V was pared by 3 bases and J by 3 bases, with 3 bases of the junction left unmatched. CDR3 length equals 15 residues. The DNA for the CDR3 is TGTGCCAGCTCACCCGGGACAGGGGGTGACTATGGCTACACCTTC. As protein: CASSPGTGGDYGYTF.

The V and J genes are TRBV7-6 and TRBJ1-1; unclear D gene. CDR1 and CDR2 (germline): SGHVS, FNYEAQ. Trimming stripped 4 bases from V and 0 bases from J, with 9 bases between. This CDR3 has 14 residues. CDR3 in DNA: TGTGCCAGCAGCTCCAAGGAGATGAACACTGAAGCTTTCTTT. It codes for CASSSKEMNTEAFF.

CDR3 amino acids: CASSSGTGDQGYGYTF. The CDR3 nucleotides read TGTGCCAGCAGCTCAGGGACAGGGGATCAGGGCTATGGCTACACCTTC. This chain links TRBV7-8 with TRBJ1-2; TRBD1 matches 10 bases. CDR3 size: 16 residues. V lost 4 bases and J lost 4; bases outside the gene matches: 9. CDR1 SGHVS and CDR2 FQNEAQ come from the germline V gene.

In this sample, this clone turned up once. V is TRBV11-3 and J is TRBJ1-2, with a possible D match to TRBD1 (6 bases). The CDR3 has 16 amino acids. V lost 3 bases and J lost 7, with 21 bases in between. CDR1 is SGHNT and CDR2 is YENEEA in the germline V gene. The CDR3 DNA reads TGTGCCAGCAGCTTTAGTAGCGTGGCGGGGGCGATTGGCTACACCTTC. Its translation is CASSFSSVAGAIGYTF. The full variable domain, rest sourced from reference TRBV11-3 and TRBJ1-2, is EAGVVQSPRYKIIEKKQPVAFWCNPISGHNTLYWYLQNLGQGPELLIRYENEEAVDDSQLPKDRFSAERLKGVDSTLKIQPAELGDSAVYLCASSFSSVAGAIGYTFGSGTRLTVV.

This chain connects TRBV14 to TRBJ2-6; 7 positions agree with TRBD1. Germline V gives CDR1 SGHDN, CDR2 FVKESK. The CDR3 is made up of 19 amino acids. V gave up 5 bases and J gave up 1 base; unmatched junction bases: 14. CDR3 sequence (DNA): TGTGCCAGCAGCTTTCGACATGACAGGGCAAGGTCTGGGGCCAACGTCCTGACTTTC. The encoded protein is CASSFRHDRARSGANVLTF.

The chain has TRBV7-9 and TRBJ1-2; no reliable D call. Germline lookup yields CDR1 SEHNR and CDR2 FQNEAQ (reference sequence). The CDR3 is 15 amino acids. V lost 1 base and J 0 bases, leaving 9 bases between the germline ends. The CDR3 DNA is TGTGCCAGCAGCTTAGTGGGAGTAACTAACTATGGCTACACCTTC. Residues: CASSLVGVTNYGYTF.

This clone was counted between two and nine times. This chain connects TRBV6-5 to TRBJ1-2; tentative D call: TRBD1 (6 bases). The ends were cut back, 10 bases at V and 7 bases at J, with 22 bases in the middle. The germline V gene encodes CDR1 MNHEY and CDR2 SVGAGI. The CDR3 runs 14 residues. CDR3 bases: TGTGCCACCGACCGAGGGGGGGCGCTTTCTGGCTACACCTTC. Its protein is CATDRGGALSGYTF.

The V and J genes are TRBV12-3 or TRBV12-4 and TRBJ1-3; a weak D match, TRBD1 (5 bases). This CDR3 is built from 13 residues. Here the CDR3 reads CASGPYSGNTIYF. As DNA, the CDR3 is TGTGCTTCAGGGCCCTACTCTGGAAACACCATATATTTT.

This clone appeared once. The V call is TRBV5-1, the J call TRBJ2-7, with D perhaps matching TRBD1 (7 bases). V was pared by 6 bases and J by 1 base, with 17 bases between. This CDR3 has 15 amino acids. Germline V gene lookup returns CDR1 SGHRS and CDR2 YFSETQ. The CDR3 loop reads CASKWQSGGSYEQYF. Written as DNA, the CDR3 is TGCGCCAGCAAGTGGCAATCAGGGGGGTCCTACGAGCAGTACTTC.

The chain has TRBV18 and TRBJ2-7; 8 positions match TRBD1. V was clipped by 3 bases and J by 1 base; unmatched bases: 2. Germline V lookup: CDR1 KGHSH, CDR2 LQKENI. The CDR3 contains 14 residues. CDR3 region: CASSPRQGSYEQYF. CDR3 coding DNA: TGTGCCAGCTCACCTAGACAGGGGTCCTACGAGCAGTACTTC.

This chain joins TRBV7-3 and TRBJ2-1; tentatively, D is TRBD2 (5 bases). This CDR3 is 16 amino acids long. Germline lookup yields CDR1 SGHTA and CDR2 FQGTGA. V lost 5 bases and J 0 bases, leaving 14 bases between the germline ends. Written as DNA, the CDR3 is TGTGCCAGCAGCCAACCCGGGGAGAGCTCCTACAATGAGCAGTTCTTC. Protein sequence: CASSQPGESSYNEQFF. The full variable domain, with the rest looked up from reference TRBV7-3 and TRBJ2-1, is GAGVSQTPSNKVTEKGKYVELRCDPISGHTALYWYRQSLGQGPEFLIYFQGTGAADDSGLPNDRFFAVRPEGSVSTLKIQRTERGDSAVYLCASSQPGESSYNEQFFGPGTRLTVL.

J is TRBJ2-4 and V is TRBV7-9; tentative D call: TRBD2 (7 bases). The CDR3 spans 16 residues. Germline lookup yields CDR1 SEHNR and CDR2 FQNEAQ (reference sequence). The ends were cut back, 4 bases at V and 2 bases at J, with 15 bases in the middle. The DNA of the CDR3 is TGTGCCAGCAGCTGGACAGCGGGACCCACCAAAAACATTCAGTACTTC. The encoded protein is CASSWTAGPTKNIQYF. Together with reference TRBV7-9 and TRBJ2-4, the CDR3 gives the full variable domain: DTGVSQNPRHKITKRGQNVTFRCDPISEHNRLYWYRQTLGQGPEFLTYFQNEAQLEKSRLLSDRFSAERPKGSFSTLEIQRTEQGDSAMYLCASSWTAGPTKNIQYFGAGTRLSVL.

This chain joins TRBV19 and TRBJ1-5, with D unclear. This CDR3 spans 13 amino acids. V was cut by 4 bases and J by 5 bases, with 9 bases left in between. Germline lookup yields CDR1 LNHDA and CDR2 SQIVND (reference sequence). The CDR3 coding sequence is TGTGCCAGTAGTACCAGGCAGGATCAGCCCCAGCATTTT. Translating it yields CASSTRQDQPQHF.

The J gene is TRBJ2-2, the V gene TRBV5-6, with D perhaps matching TRBD1 (6 bases). There are 14 residues in the CDR3. With 2 bases removed from V and 4 bases from J, the gap between germline ends came to 9 bases. Germline V gene data show CDR1 as SGHDT and CDR2 as YYEEEE. In nucleotides, the CDR3 is TGTGCCAGCAGCTTCATAGGGGGCACCGGGGAGCTGTTTTTT. This translates into CASSFIGGTGELFF.

The V and J genes are TRBV5-1 and TRBJ1-2; 10 bases line up with TRBD1. After removal of 4 bases from V and 9 bases from J, the junction contained 9 bases not matched to a gene. The CDR3 has 14 residues. Per the germline V gene, CDR1 is SGHRS and CDR2 is YFSETQ. CDR3 in amino acids: CASSPGTGEFSYTF. As DNA, the CDR3 is TGCGCCAGCAGCCCCGGGACAGGGGAGTTTAGCTACACCTTC.

In DNA form, the CDR3 reads TGTGCCAGTTCCCCCTCTCGGGTAGTAGCGGGAGGGAATGAGCAGTTCTTC. Protein sequence: CASSPSRVVAGGNEQFF. The chain links TRBV19 to TRBJ2-1; 11 nucleotides align to TRBD2. Germline V gene data show CDR1 as LNHDA and CDR2 as SQIVND (reference sequence). CDR3 size: 17 residues. V lost 8 bases, J lost 7 bases, and 16 bases stayed unmatched. The full variable domain, with the rest looked up from reference TRBV19 and TRBJ2-1, is DGGITQSPKYLFRKEGQNVTLSCEQNLNHDAMYWYRQDPGQGLRLIYYSQIVNDFQKGDIAEGYSVSREKKESFPLTVTSAQKNPTAFYLCASSPSRVVAGGNEQFFGPGTRLTVL.

This chain links TRBV2 with TRBJ2-7, with 10 bases identical to TRBD2. Germline CDR1 and CDR2: SNHLY and FYNNEI. J lost 4 bases, V lost 6 bases, and 12 bases had no gene match. CDR3 length: 16 residues. CDR3 sequence (DNA): TGTGCCAGCAGCGATACCTCTAGCGGGAGTGTTTACGAGCAGTACTTC. It encodes CASSDTSSGSVYEQYF.

The V gene is TRBV7-2, the J gene TRBJ1-2; D may be TRBD1 (6 bases). This CDR3 has 15 residues. Trimming stripped 5 bases from V and 4 bases from J, with 17 bases between. The germline gives CDR1 SGHTA, CDR2 FQGNSA. CDR3 protein: CASSPATGQVYGYTF. The DNA of the CDR3 is TGTGCCAGCAGCCCAGCGACGGGACAAGTCTATGGCTACACCTTC.

This clone was detected only once. The rearrangement joins TRBV10-3 to TRBJ2-2; D remains unclear. This CDR3 spans 13 amino acids. The V gene's germline CDR1 is ENHRY and CDR2 SYGVKD. The V gene lost 5 bases and the J gene lost 0 bases, with 4 bases spanning the gap. This CDR3 reads CAISTANTGELFF. The CDR3 DNA reads TGTGCCATCAGTACGGCGAACACCGGGGAGCTGTTTTTT.

J is TRBJ2-1 and V is TRBV19, with 8 bases identical to TRBD2. Trimming took 3 bases from V and 4 from J; bases not matched to a gene: 14. Per germline, CDR1 LNHDA and CDR2 SQIVND (reference sequence). This CDR3 has 18 amino acids. The CDR3, as DNA: TGTGCCAGTAGTATGAACCACGTAGCGGGAAGCCTATACAATGAGCAGTTCTTC. It yields the protein CASSMNHVAGSLYNEQFF.

CDR3 nucleotides: TGTGCCAGCACGGGGGTAGCGGGAGAGACCCAGTACTTC. Its protein is CASTGVAGETQYF. The chain employs TRBV7-9 and TRBJ2-5; TRBD2 matches at 7 bases. From germline, CDR1 is SEHNR and CDR2 FQNEAQ (reference sequence). With V trimmed by 7 bases and J by 4 bases, 6 bases remained unmatched. CDR3 size: 13 residues.

The chain uses TRBV4-1 and TRBJ1-2; TRBD1 aligns across 7 bases. In germline, CDR1 is MGHRA, CDR2 YSYEKL. The V and J ends lost 4 bases and 8 bases, in that order; junction bases with no gene match: 7. This CDR3 contains 13 residues. The DNA of the CDR3 is TGCGCCAGCAGCCCCCAGGGGGAGGAGGGCTACACCTTC. Its translation: CASSPQGEEGYTF.

This chain joins TRBV11-3 and TRBJ2-1; 8 nucleotides align to TRBD2. The CDR3 runs 14 residues. V gave up 3 bases and J gave up 4 bases; unmatched junction bases: 2. CDR1 is SGHNT and CDR2 is YENEEA in the germline V gene. Written as DNA, the CDR3 is TGTGCCAGCAGCTTCCGGGGGGGGTACAATGAGCAGTTCTTC. Translation: CASSFRGGYNEQFF. Variable domain in full (rest from reference TRBV11-3 and TRBJ2-1): EAGVVQSPRYKIIEKKQPVAFWCNPISGHNTLYWYLQNLGQGPELLIRYENEEAVDDSQLPKDRFSAERLKGVDSTLKIQPAELGDSAVYLCASSFRGGYNEQFFGPGTRLTVL.

The chain has TRBV7-2 and TRBJ2-6; TRBD1 might be the D (5 bases). This CDR3 is 16 amino acids long. The germline gives CDR1 SGHTA, CDR2 FQGNSA. Trimming left V 8 bases short and J 0 bases short, with 14 bases between. This CDR3 reads CASPLGRGSGANVLTF. The CDR3 coding sequence is TGTGCCAGCCCCTTGGGGCGAGGCTCTGGGGCCAACGTCCTGACTTTC.

J is TRBJ2-5 and V is TRBV14; weak D call: TRBD2 (6 bases). V lost 0 bases and J lost 2, with 16 bases in between. The germline V gene encodes CDR1 SGHDN and CDR2 FVKESK. The CDR3 has 17 residues. The CDR3, as DNA: TGTGCCAGCAGCCAAGATCCCCCGGGGGTGAGGCAAGAGACCCAGTACTTC. Protein product: CASSQDPPGVRQETQYF.

The rearrangement joins TRBV7-9 to TRBJ1-2; D might be TRBD1 (5 bases). CDR3 length: 13 residues. Trimming pared 6 bases from V and 4 bases from J, leaving 12 bases between. The germline gives CDR1 SEHNR, CDR2 FQNEAQ (reference sequence). The CDR3 is CASRATELYGYTF. Written as DNA, the CDR3 is TGTGCCAGCAGAGCGACAGAGCTCTATGGCTACACCTTC.

In this sample, this clone turned up a few times. The rearrangement uses TRBV28 and TRBJ1-2; D is perhaps TRBD1 (5 bases). Trimming removed 8 bases at V and 4 bases at J, with 11 bases between. The germline V gene encodes CDR1 MDHEN and CDR2 SYDVKM. CDR3 length: 12 amino acids. DNA for the CDR3: TGTGCCAGCTTGGACACCCCCTATGGCTACACCTTC. Translating it yields CASLDTPYGYTF.

The CDR3 spells CASSPTGEYEQYF. CDR3 coding DNA: TGTGCCAGCAGCCCGACAGGGGAGTACGAGCAGTACTTC. This sequence joins TRBV5-4 and TRBJ2-7; 8 positions agree with TRBD1. The germline CDR1 and CDR2 sequences are SGHNT and YYREEE (reference sequence). V lost 4 bases and J lost 4; bases outside the gene matches: 4. The CDR3 covers 13 residues.

This chain uses TRBV6-5 with TRBJ2-7, with a possible D match to TRBD2 (5 bases). Trimming took 2 bases from V and 6 from J, leaving 17 bases between them. Per the germline V gene, CDR1 is MNHEY and CDR2 is SVGAGI. The CDR3 sequence is 15 residues long. The CDR3 DNA reads as TGTGCCAGCAGTTACGAGAGTACTAGTGGCGGCGAGCAGTACTTC. Protein: CASSYESTSGGEQYF.

The rearrangement uses TRBV18 and TRBJ1-1; possibly TRBD1 for D (6 bases). The CDR3 is 17 residues long. Germline-derived CDR1 and CDR2 are KGHSH and LQKENI. V was shortened by 6 bases and J by 4 bases, with 24 bases between the two germline ends. CDR3 in DNA: TGTGCCAGCTCCCTATCCTCGCCAGGGGCCCTGGGCACTGAAGCTTTCTTT. Protein product: CASSLSSPGALGTEAFF.